The TCR beta chain described here comes from a study of blood T cells in healthy people across ages. The use of a sample-barcoded 5' primer and a J-beta primer mix characterized a second PCR of about 7 to 12 cycles. TCRdb called the 5' RACE reads again in MiXCR, with one record for every CDR3 protein. The sample has about 1.4 million distinct CDR3 sequences; 45% to 70% are singletons. V was shortened by 4 bases and J by 12 bases, with 13 bases between the two germline ends. The CDR3 is made up of 12 amino acids. Germline V gene sequence: CDR1 SGHRS, CDR2 YFSETQ. This TCR was recovered from a man in his late teens or twenties in good health. V and J are TRBV5-1 and TRBJ1-4, with D possibly matching TRBD1 (6 bases). Sequencing was performed on blood. The CDR3 sequence is CASSLGQSELFF. In DNA form, the CDR3 reads TGCGCCAGCAGCCTTGGACAGAGTGAACTGTTTTTT.